Listed below are T cell receptor beta chains from one sample, sequenced in a study of cytomegalovirus exposure and HLA in healthy donors. This table comes from immunoSEQ multiplex PCR, and its TCRdb copy is limited to in-frame clones, with some not included. The sample shows 110,000 to 150,000 clones, about 80% of them seen only once. Sequenced sample: PBMCs. The source is a man in his forties in good health and CMV-seronegative. CDR3s include the opening cysteine and the closing phenylalanine or tryptophan. The D gene is left open where the match is weak. Some rows mark clone size as missing; the rest say once, few, many or name a class of expanded clone.

CDR3,DNA,D,V,J,size
CASRPAVRGYTF,TGTGCCAGCAGGCCTGCAGTTCGCGGCTACACCTTC,.,TRBV28,TRBJ1-2,.
CASSLGGQPNSPLHF,TGTGCCAGCAGCTTAGGAGGACAGCCGAATTCACCCCTCCACTTT,.,TRBV7-9,TRBJ1-6,.
CASRGDEQFF,TGTGCCAGCAGGGGCGATGAGCAGTTCTTC,.,TRBV5-6,TRBJ2-1,.
CARFQTGGYGYTF,TGTGCCAGATTTCAGACAGGGGGCTATGGCTACACCTTC,TRBD1,TRBV6-9,TRBJ1-2,.
CASSRTGGFYNEQFF,TGTGCCAGCAGTCGGACAGGGGGCTTCTACAATGAGCAGTTCTTC,TRBD1,TRBV27,TRBJ2-1,.
CASRNTSGQYSNQPQHF,TGTGCCAGCAGGAATACATCGGGACAGTATAGCAATCAGCCCCAGCATTTT,.,TRBV21-1,TRBJ1-5,once
CASSGIQGASPYEQYF,TGTGCCAGCAGCGGGATACAGGGGGCGAGTCCCTACGAGCAGTACTTC,.,TRBV21-1,TRBJ2-7,.
CATSRVGRDEQFF,TGTGCCACCAGCAGAGTTGGGAGAGATGAGCAGTTCTTC,.,TRBV15,TRBJ2-1,once
CASSQEGGDREETQYF,TGCGCCAGCAGCCAAGAGGGCGGGGACAGGGAAGAGACCCAGTACTTC,TRBD1,TRBV4-1,TRBJ2-5,.
CSVHTMDRAFGTEAFF,TGCAGCGTCCATACTATGGACAGGGCTTTCGGAACTGAAGCTTTCTTT,TRBD1,TRBV29-1,TRBJ1-1,once
CASSGGLLGADTQYF,TGTGCCAGCAGCGGGGGACTCCTTGGGGCAGATACGCAGTATTTT,.,TRBV7-9,TRBJ2-3,.
CASSPQGGNSYEQYF,TGTGCCAGCAGTCCCCAGGGGGGCAACTCCTACGAGCAGTACTTC,.,TRBV2,TRBJ2-7,.
CASSFRQGSYEQYF,TGTGCCAGCAGTTTTAGACAGGGAAGCTACGAGCAGTACTTC,TRBD1,TRBV6-5,TRBJ2-7,once
CASSPPPASSYNEQFF,TGTGCCAGCTCACCACCGCCGGCTAGCTCCTACAATGAGCAGTTCTTC,.,TRBV18,TRBJ2-1,.
CAWSGGGGYTF,TGTGCCTGGAGTGGGGGCGGTGGCTACACCTTC,.,TRBV30,TRBJ1-2,few
CASSSKGQGDYGYTF,TGCGCCAGCAGCTCCAAGGGGCAGGGGGACTATGGCTACACCTTC,TRBD1,TRBV5-1,TRBJ1-2,.